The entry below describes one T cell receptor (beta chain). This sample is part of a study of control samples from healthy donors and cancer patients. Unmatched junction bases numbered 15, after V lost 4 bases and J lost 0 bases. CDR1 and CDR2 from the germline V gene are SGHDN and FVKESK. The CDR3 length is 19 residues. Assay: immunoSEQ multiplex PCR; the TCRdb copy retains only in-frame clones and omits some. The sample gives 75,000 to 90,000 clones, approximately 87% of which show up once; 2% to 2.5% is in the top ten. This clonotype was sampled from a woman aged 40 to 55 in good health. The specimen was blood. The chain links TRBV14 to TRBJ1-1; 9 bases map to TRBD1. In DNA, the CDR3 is TGTGCCAGCAGCCCTTTAAAGGGGACAGGGAGGGTCCTGAACACTGAAGCTTTCTTT. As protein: CASSPLKGTGRVLNTEAFF.